These 22 T cell receptor beta chains were all obtained from the same sample, sequenced in a study of T-cell reconstitution after alpha-beta-depleted transplantation in children. Unique molecular identifiers tagged the TCRbeta library. MiXCR, applied by TCRdb to the PCR reads, yields one record per CDR3 protein. The top ten clones hold under 30% of a sample with about a million distinct CDR3 sequences, about 30% of them seen once. The specimen comprised PBMCs, mostly from graft donor cells, sampled 360 days after TCRalphabeta/CD19-depleted stem cell transplant. These receptors came from a boy less than two years old who had a stem cell transplant for SCID, so the T cells may come from the graft donor.

The V call is TRBV6-5, the J call TRBJ2-7; possibly TRBD2 for D (7 bases). The CDR3 totals 15 residues. Germline values: CDR1 MNHEY, CDR2 SVGAGI. V was cut by 4 bases and J by 3 bases, with 16 bases left in between. CDR3 in DNA: TGTGCCAGCAGTTCCGGCGCGGGGGCCCACTACGAGCAGTACTTC. It is translated as CASSSGAGAHYEQYF.

The chain is built from TRBV19 and TRBJ2-7, with 7 bases matching TRBD1. Trimming cost V 5 bases and J 3 bases; bases outside gene matches: 13. The CDR3 is made up of 16 amino acids. The germline V gene encodes CDR1 LNHDA and CDR2 SQIVND (reference sequence). The CDR3, as DNA: TGTGCCAGTAGTCCACAACACAGGGGTCCATTCTACGAGCAGTACTTC. It yields the protein CASSPQHRGPFYEQYF. Based on the CDR3 plus reference TRBV19 and TRBJ2-7, the full variable domain is DGGITQSPKYLFRKEGQNVTLSCEQNLNHDAMYWYRQDPGQGLRLIYYSQIVNDFQKGDIAEGYSVSREKKESFPLTVTSAQKNPTAFYLCASSPQHRGPFYEQYFGPGTRLTVT.

The rearrangement uses TRBV6-5 and TRBJ2-1, with a weak D call TRBD2 (7 bases). Trimming pared 4 bases from V and 5 bases from J, leaving 21 bases between. The CDR3 totals 17 residues. In germline, CDR1 is MNHEY, CDR2 SVGAGI. CDR3 amino acids: CASSSSLGRGRHNEQFF. In DNA, the CDR3 is TGTGCCAGCAGTTCTTCATTGGGGCGGGGGCGCCACAATGAGCAGTTCTTC.

This rearrangement joins TRBV20-1 to TRBJ2-1; D is unresolved. Germline V gene sequence: CDR1 DFQATT, CDR2 SNEGSKA (reference sequence). V was clipped by 3 bases and J by 3 bases, with 6 bases between them. The CDR3 totals 12 residues. The CDR3 here is CSASSSYNEQFF. The CDR3 region has the DNA TGCAGTGCTAGTTCCAGCTACAATGAGCAGTTCTTC.

This clonotype came up a few times. The chain employs TRBV15 and TRBJ1-4; D gene uncertain. Trimming stripped 1 base from V and 4 bases from J, with 4 bases between. Germline-derived CDR1 and CDR2 are LNHNV and YYDKDF (reference sequence). CDR3 length: 13 amino acids. CDR3 DNA sequence: TGTGCCACCAGCAGAGCGTATAATGAAAAACTGTTTTTT. Amino acids: CATSRAYNEKLFF.

This chain joins TRBV20-1 and TRBJ2-3; the D gene could be TRBD1 or TRBD2 (5 bases each). Per germline, CDR1 DFQATT and CDR2 SNEGSKA (reference sequence). The V gene lost 6 bases and the J gene lost 5 bases, with 21 bases spanning the gap. The CDR3 covers 15 residues. The CDR3, as DNA: TGCAGTGCCAGGGACCCTCTCGGTGGGGTAGATACGCAGTATTTT. Translated: CSARDPLGGVDTQYF.

V usage is TRBV20-1 and J usage is TRBJ2-7; TRBD2 agrees at 7 bases. CDR1 and CDR2 from the germline V gene are DFQATT and SNEGSKA (reference sequence). With V trimmed by 0 bases and J by 4 bases, 9 bases remained unmatched. This CDR3 has 15 amino acids. CDR3 region: CSARDPSGASYEQYF. DNA for the CDR3: TGCAGTGCTAGAGATCCCAGCGGGGCGTCGTACGAGCAGTACTTC.

This clonotype has a handful of counts. V gene TRBV28 combines with J gene TRBJ1-2; 8 bases are a match to TRBD1. J gave up 2 bases and V 10 bases, and 3 bases lay outside the gene matches. The CDR3 is 12 residues long. The germline V gene encodes CDR1 MDHEN and CDR2 SYDVKM. The CDR3 loop is CANRGSNYGYTF. CDR3 DNA sequence: TGTGCCAACAGGGGGTCGAACTATGGCTACACCTTC.

This CDR3 is CSVEGRLGANTEAFF. In nucleotides, the CDR3 is TGCAGCGTTGAGGGCCGGCTCGGAGCAAACACTGAAGCTTTCTTT. This sequence joins TRBV29-1 and TRBJ1-1; D gene ambiguous. Looked up from germline, CDR1 is SQVTM and CDR2 is ANQGSEA. This CDR3 is built from 15 residues. Trimming pared 3 bases from V and 2 bases from J, leaving 16 bases between. The full variable domain, rest sourced from reference TRBV29-1 and TRBJ1-1, is SAVISQKPSRDICQRGTSLTIQCQVDSQVTMMFWYRQQPGQSLTLIATANQGSEATYESGFVIDKFPISRPNLTFSTLTVSNMSPEDSSIYLCSVEGRLGANTEAFFGQGTRLTVV.

The CDR3 region has the DNA TGTGCCATCAGTGGCACCTCCTATGGCTACACCTTC. Translated, it gives CAISGTSYGYTF. The chain links TRBV10-3 to TRBJ1-2; D unresolved. Germline V gene data show CDR1 as ENHRY and CDR2 as SYGVKD. This CDR3 region has 12 residues. V was trimmed by 4 bases and J by 4 bases, leaving 7 bases between them.

This clonotype was counted many times. This rearrangement joins TRBV12-3 or TRBV12-4 to TRBJ1-2; 7 nucleotides agree with TRBD1. CDR3 length: 14 residues. Losses at the gene ends were 5 bases for V and 8 bases for J; bases not matched to a gene: 11. In DNA, the CDR3 is TGTGCCAGCAGTCCCAGGACAGGACCGGGAGGCTACACCTTC. Its translation: CASSPRTGPGGYTF.

This clonotype was seen only a few times. The chain couples TRBV20-1 to TRBJ1-6; the match to TRBD1 covers 8 bases. The J segment lost 5 bases and the V segment lost 4 bases, leaving 7 bases of the junction unmatched. Germline V gives CDR1 DFQATT, CDR2 SNEGSKA (reference sequence). The CDR3 spans 15 residues. CDR3 nucleotides: TGCAGTGCTATTTCAGACAGGGGCGATAATTCACCCCTCCACTTT. This gives the protein CSAISDRGDNSPLHF.

This clonotype was seen only a few times. The V and J genes are TRBV20-1 and TRBJ2-1; 12 bases align to TRBD2. Germline V lookup: CDR1 DFQATT, CDR2 SNEGSKA (reference sequence). V gave up 3 bases and J gave up 13 bases; unmatched junction bases: 7. There are 13 residues in the CDR3. The CDR3 reads CSASPGLAGIQFF. CDR3 bases: TGCAGTGCTAGTCCGGGACTAGCGGGTATACAGTTCTTC.

The V and J genes are TRBV20-1 and TRBJ2-1, with a tentative D call TRBD2 (7 bases). Germline V CDR1 and CDR2: DFQATT, SNEGSKA (reference sequence). The CDR3 is 15 amino acids. Between the trimmed V and J ends, which lost 1 base and 3 bases, there was a span of 13 bases. CDR3 in amino acids: CSARGGGGLYNEQFF. In DNA form, the CDR3 reads TGCAGTGCTAGAGGTGGCGGGGGCCTCTACAATGAGCAGTTCTTC.

This clonotype was seen a few times. The chain employs TRBV20-1 and TRBJ2-3; TRBD1 is a possible D gene (6 bases). This CDR3 has 15 residues. V was clipped by 6 bases and J by 4 bases, with 20 bases between them. Per germline, CDR1 DFQATT and CDR2 SNEGSKA (reference sequence). In DNA form, the CDR3 reads TGCAGTGCCCCCCCCATGACAGGCTCGGCAGATACGCAGTATTTT. It encodes CSAPPMTGSADTQYF.

This clonotype was observed a handful of times. The chain uses TRBV4-1 and TRBJ2-3, with 11 bases fitting TRBD1. The junction had 4 bases not matched to a gene; V was cut back by 6 bases and J by 5 bases. The CDR3 contains 14 residues. Germline CDR1 and CDR2: MGHRA and YSYEKL. CDR3 amino acids: CASRRTGGGDTQYF. The CDR3 DNA follows: TGCGCCAGCAGGAGGACAGGGGGCGGAGATACGCAGTATTTT.

The J gene is TRBJ2-6, the V gene TRBV12-3 or TRBV12-4, with TRBD2 matching over 10 bases. The J segment lost 0 bases and the V segment lost 5 bases, leaving 7 bases of the junction unmatched. The CDR3 totals 18 residues. The DNA of the CDR3 is TGTGCCAGCAGTCCCGGACTAGCGGTGATCTCTGGGGCCAACGTCCTGACTTTC. Protein: CASSPGLAVISGANVLTF.

The rearrangement uses TRBV15 and TRBJ1-1; D not certain. Germline V gene data show CDR1 as LNHNV and CDR2 as YYDKDF (reference sequence). Trimming left V 3 bases short and J 0 bases short, with 5 bases between. This CDR3 region has 13 residues. The chain's CDR3 is CATSRVVNTEAFF. The CDR3 DNA reads TGTGCCACCAGCAGGGTTGTGAACACTGAAGCTTTCTTT.

The chain carries TRBV28 and TRBJ2-2; TRBD1 matches 11 bases. The CDR3 totals 14 residues. The V and J ends lost 3 bases and 12 bases, in that order; junction bases with no gene match: 6. Germline V gene lookup returns CDR1 MDHEN and CDR2 SYDVKM. The DNA for the CDR3 is TGTGCCAGCAGTTTTGGGACAGGGGGTAATAAGCTGTTTTTT. Encoded protein: CASSFGTGGNKLFF.

The rearrangement uses TRBV28 and TRBJ1-1; TRBD1 matches at 7 bases. This CDR3 comprises 14 residues. The junction had 3 bases not matched to a gene; V was cut back by 4 bases and J by 1 base. Germline V gene data show CDR1 as MDHEN and CDR2 as SYDVKM. The CDR3 sequence is CASSWGDRNTEAFF. The CDR3 nucleotides are TGTGCCAGCAGTTGGGGGGACAGGAACACTGAAGCTTTCTTT. Filled out from reference TRBV28 and TRBJ1-1, the complete variable domain reads DVKVTQSSRYLVKRTGEKVFLECVQDMDHENMFWYRQDPGLGLRLIYFSYDVKMKEKGDIPEGYSVSREKKERFSLILESASTNQTSMYLCASSWGDRNTEAFFGQGTRLTVV.

The rearrangement uses TRBV12-3 or TRBV12-4 and TRBJ2-5, with 8 nucleotides matching TRBD2. CDR3 length equals 16 residues. With V trimmed by 2 bases and J by 3 bases, 8 bases remained unmatched. CDR3 sequence reads: CASSLFAGGQEETQYF. In DNA, the CDR3 is TGTGCCAGCAGTTTATTCGCGGGGGGTCAGGAAGAGACCCAGTACTTC.

This clonotype has just a few counts. V and J are TRBV6-1 and TRBJ1-2, with TRBD1 as a possible D gene (6 bases). Germline V gene lookup returns CDR1 MNHNS and CDR2 SASEGT. This CDR3 has 13 amino acids. Trimming cost V 6 bases and J 4 bases, with 12 bases left between them. CDR3 sequence: CASSVGQLYGYTF. The CDR3 DNA follows: TGTGCCAGCAGCGTAGGACAGCTCTATGGCTACACCTTC.